This T cell receptor beta chain was identified in a study of identical twins. Only healthy Caucasians were enrolled as donors. TCRdb passed the 5' RACE reads through MiXCR, listing each CDR3 protein once. The table records roughly 350,000 distinct CDR3 sequences, approximately 10% of them present only once. This clonotype was detected a few times. Trimming removed 4 bases from V and 10 bases from J; junction bases left unmatched: 12. Germline values: CDR1 KGHDR, CDR2 SFDVKD. The CDR3 sequence is 15 residues long. The sample was naive T cells sorted from blood. This sequence originates from a woman aged 50 to 60 in good health. This rearrangement joins TRBV24-1 to TRBJ1-2, with 9 bases fitting TRBD1. CDR3 residues: CATSDPSGQGGFYTF. The CDR3 DNA is TGTGCCACCAGTGACCCGTCGGGACAGGGAGGTTTCTACACCTTC.